This T cell receptor (beta chain) was sequenced for a study of cytomegalovirus exposure and HLA in healthy donors. V dropped 10 bases and J dropped 0 bases, with 16 bases sitting between them. CDR1 is MDHEN, CDR2 SYDVKM, per germline. The CDR3 is made up of 14 amino acids. The PCR had 60 Vbeta and 13 Jbeta primers. TCRdb's copy holds only in-frame clones and misses some; the assay was immunoSEQ multiplex PCR. The data contain under 200,000 clones, approximately 90% of them singletons. The J gene is TRBJ2-7, the V gene TRBV28; D is ambiguous. This sequence was found in a boy between 2 and 10 years old in good health and CMV-seronegative. The sequenced material came from PBMCs. This CDR3 is CATRSTNLSYEQYF. The CDR3 DNA reads TGTGCCACCCGGTCTACTAACCTCTCCTACGAGCAGTACTTC.